These 5 T cell receptor beta chains were sequenced from one sample in a study of blood T cells in healthy people across ages. A sample-barcoded 5' primer and a J-beta primer mix were used in a second PCR of roughly 6 to 11 cycles. TCRdb called the 5' RACE reads again in MiXCR, with one record for every CDR3 protein. The table lists around 990,000 distinct CDR3 sequences, more than 30% of them singletons. Sequenced: blood. Receptors were obtained from a man between 18 and 29 years old in good health.

The chain carries TRBV7-9 and TRBJ2-2; D gene uncertain. Germline CDR1 is SEHNR and CDR2 is FQNEAQ (reference sequence). Trimming took off 5 bases at V and 5 bases at J, with 12 bases between the two ends. The CDR3 length is 14 residues. Here the CDR3 reads CASSAQRETGELFF. In nucleotides, the CDR3 is TGTGCCAGCAGCGCGCAAAGAGAGACCGGGGAGCTGTTTTTT.

This clonotype was counted once. V usage is TRBV29-1 and J usage is TRBJ2-3; D is ambiguous. Germline CDR1 SQVTM, CDR2 ANQGSEA. V was clipped by 5 bases and J by 5 bases, with 8 bases between them. The CDR3 contains 11 residues. In DNA, the CDR3 is TGCAGCGTTATCGGCATAGATACGCAGTATTTT. Its protein product is CSVIGIDTQYF.

The chain uses TRBV2 and TRBJ1-2; 7 positions agree with TRBD1. Germline CDR1 and CDR2: SNHLY and FYNNEI. CDR3 size: 14 residues. Germline trimming cut 6 bases from V and 1 base from J; bases unmatched to any gene: 5. CDR3: CASRGTVLNYGYTF. The CDR3 DNA sequence: TGTGCCAGCAGGGGGACAGTTCTTAACTATGGCTACACCTTC. The full variable domain, its missing parts supplied by reference TRBV2 and TRBJ1-2, is EPEVTQTPSHQVTQMGQEVILRCVPISNHLYFYWYRQILGQKVEFLVSFYNNEISEKSEIFDDQFSVERPDGSNFTLKIRSTKLEDSAMYFCASRGTVLNYGYTFGSGTRLTVV.

This clonotype has only a few counts. The genes are TRBV5-1 and TRBJ2-4, with 7 bases aligning to TRBD1. Germline V lookup: CDR1 SGHRS, CDR2 YFSETQ. The CDR3 contains 13 residues. Unmatched junction bases numbered 2, after V lost 0 bases and J lost 8 bases. The CDR3 loop reads CASSLATGDIQYF. The CDR3 nucleotides are TGCGCCAGCAGCTTGGCCACAGGGGACATTCAGTACTTC.

This clonotype appeared a few times. The rearrangement uses TRBV7-9 and TRBJ1-4, with D possibly matching TRBD1 (5 bases). This CDR3 is 14 amino acids long. Germline values: CDR1 SEHNR, CDR2 FQNEAQ (reference sequence). Trimming pared 1 base from V and 6 bases from J, leaving 9 bases between. The CDR3 here is CASSLDQGDEKLFF. CDR3 coding DNA: TGTGCCAGCAGCTTAGACCAGGGTGATGAAAAACTGTTTTTT.